The next 23 T cell receptor beta chains were all read from a single sample in a study of blood T cells in healthy people across ages (dated by TCRdb to the mid-2010s). Receptors were amplified or captured by 5' RACE. Sequencer: Illumina HiSeq 2500. A second PCR of roughly 6 to 11 cycles was run with a J-beta primer mix and a sample-barcoded 5' primer. Using fastp at Q25 and MiXCR, TCRdb reprocessed the public reads and kept productive beta chains. For every CDR3 protein sequence, its rows merge into one entry that carries the most common genes and DNA. The table for this sample lists over 1,200,000 distinct CDR3 sequences; approximately 59% of them were counted only once. The top ten hold over 6.5% of the sample. The sample was blood. These receptors came from a man aged 18 to 30 in good health.

Worth noting for this clonotype: An end of the junction does not agree with germline; a read error may underlie this. V usage is TRBV4-1 and J usage is TRBJ2-1; 7 bases agree with TRBD2. The CDR3 covers 16 residues. CDR1 is MGHRA, CDR2 YSYEKL, per germline. The chain's CDR3 is CTSSPRLAGSYNEQFF. The CDR3 nucleotides read TGCACCAGCAGCCCGAGACTAGCCGGCTCCTACAATGAGCAGTTCTTC.

This clonotype has just a few counts. This chain connects TRBV7-2 to TRBJ2-7; D could derive from TRBD1 or TRBD2 (5 bases each). There are 15 residues in the CDR3. V was shortened by 1 base and J by 0 bases, with 10 bases between the two germline ends. Germline CDR1 and CDR2: SGHTA and FQGNSA. The CDR3 DNA reads TGTGCCAGCAGCTTAGTGGCAGGGAGCTCCTACGAGCAGTACTTC. Translating gives CASSLVAGSSYEQYF.

The chain has TRBV5-1 and TRBJ2-7; no clear D. Germline V CDR1 and CDR2: SGHRS, YFSETQ. The length of the CDR3 is 18 residues. Trimming shortened V by 0 bases and J by 7 bases, and 26 bases separated the two germline ends. The CDR3 spells CASSLGWVNTQRSSEQYF. CDR3 nucleotides: TGCGCCAGCAGCTTGGGGTGGGTTAACACCCAGAGAAGTAGTGAGCAGTACTTC. The full variable domain, completed using reference TRBV5-1 and TRBJ2-7, is KAGVTQTPRYLIKTRGQQVTLSCSPISGHRSVSWYQQTPGQGLQFLFEYFSETQRNKGNFPGRFSGRQFSNSRSEMNVSTLELGDSALYLCASSLGWVNTQRSSEQYFGPGTRLTVT.

The gene calls are TRBV5-1 and TRBJ2-3; D unresolved. The CDR3 loop spans 15 amino acids. Looked up from germline, CDR1 is SGHRS and CDR2 is YFSETQ. V was trimmed by 4 bases and J by 6 bases, leaving 18 bases between them. The CDR3 coding sequence is TGCGCCAGCAGCCGTCGGAAGGCCGAAGGGGATACGCAGTATTTT. Its translation is CASSRRKAEGDTQYF. Supplemented by reference TRBV5-1 and TRBJ2-3, the full variable domain reads KAGVTQTPRYLIKTRGQQVTLSCSPISGHRSVSWYQQTPGQGLQFLFEYFSETQRNKGNFPGRFSGRQFSNSRSEMNVSTLELGDSALYLCASSRRKAEGDTQYFGPGTRLTVL.

The chain has TRBV10-3 and TRBJ2-1, with a weak D call TRBD1 (5 bases). V lost 4 bases and J lost 6, with 19 bases in between. Germline V lookup: CDR1 ENHRY, CDR2 SYGVKD. The CDR3 is 16 residues long. The CDR3 sequence is CAISGEGAQGSNEQFF. CDR3 in DNA: TGTGCCATCAGTGGGGAAGGGGCCCAGGGTAGCAATGAGCAGTTCTTC.

This rearrangement joins TRBV24-1 to TRBJ2-2; D is unclear. The ends were cut back, 3 bases at V and 4 bases at J, with 5 bases in the middle. Germline V CDR1 and CDR2: KGHDR, SFDVKD. The CDR3 loop spans 13 amino acids. This CDR3 is CATSDLFTGELFF. The CDR3 region has the DNA TGTGCCACCAGTGATCTATTCACCGGGGAGCTGTTTTTT.

The chain is built from TRBV30 and TRBJ2-4; D is unresolved. The CDR3 length is 12 residues. CDR1 is GTSNPN, CDR2 SVGIG, per germline (reference sequence). Trimming left V 0 bases short and J 7 bases short, with 7 bases between. CDR3 nucleotides: TGTGCCTGGAGTGTCGTTGGGAACATTCAGTACTTC. It is translated as CAWSVVGNIQYF. The variable domain in full, completed from reference TRBV30 and TRBJ2-4, reads SQTIHQWPATLVQPVGSPLSLECTVEGTSNPNLYWYRQAAGRGLQLLFYSVGIGQISSEVPQNLSASRPQDRQFILSSKKLLLSDSGFYLCAWSVVGNIQYFGAGTRLSVL.

The chain is built from TRBV7-2 and TRBJ1-1; 7 bases map to TRBD1. This CDR3 is 18 amino acids long. V dropped 2 bases and J dropped 1; count of bases not matched to a gene: 13. Germline values: CDR1 SGHTA, CDR2 FQGNSA. Written as DNA, the CDR3 is TGTGCCAGCAGCTTACGTCAGTCCAGGGGGGTCGGGAACACTGAAGCTTTCTTT. Encoded protein: CASSLRQSRGVGNTEAFF.

This clonotype has only one observation. The chain links TRBV7-6 to TRBJ2-5, with D perhaps TRBD1 or TRBD2 (7 bases each). V lost 6 bases to trimming and J lost 11 bases, with 28 bases between them. Germline V gene data show CDR1 as SGHVS and CDR2 as FNYEAQ. The CDR3 covers 16 residues. CDR3 DNA: TGTGCCAGCAGTTGGAGGAGGGGGCAGGGGGGGAATGAGCAGTACTTC. Translating it yields CASSWRRGQGGNEQYF. Filled out from reference TRBV7-6 and TRBJ2-5, the complete variable domain reads GAGVSQSPRYKVTKRGQDVALRCDPISGHVSLYWYRQALGQGPEFLTYFNYEAQQDKSGLPNDRFSAERPEGSISTLTIQRTEQRDSAMYRCASSWRRGQGGNEQYFGPGTRLLVL.

The V gene is TRBV4-1, the J gene TRBJ2-7, with 10 positions matching TRBD2. CDR3 length: 15 amino acids. V dropped 2 bases and J dropped 4; count of bases not matched to a gene: 5. Germline loops: CDR1 MGHRA, CDR2 YSYEKL. CDR3 residues: CASSQTSSGSYEQYF. CDR3 in DNA: TGCGCCAGCAGCCAAACCTCTAGCGGGAGTTACGAGCAGTACTTC.

CDR3 DNA sequence: TGTGCCAGCAGTTGTAACGGGAAAACTAATGAAAAACTGTTTTTT. This encodes CASSCNGKTNEKLFF. The chain joins TRBV28 to TRBJ1-4; D call uncertain. Looked up from germline, CDR1 is MDHEN and CDR2 is SYDVKM. Trimming pared 4 bases from V and 1 base from J, leaving 10 bases between. The CDR3 is 15 amino acids. Supplemented by reference TRBV28 and TRBJ1-4, the full variable domain reads DVKVTQSSRYLVKRTGEKVFLECVQDMDHENMFWYRQDPGLGLRLIYFSYDVKMKEKGDIPEGYSVSREKKERFSLILESASTNQTSMYLCASSCNGKTNEKLFFGSGTQLSVL.

The chain is built from TRBV5-5 and TRBJ1-1; D is uncertain. CDR1 and CDR2 from the germline V gene are SGHKS and YYEKEE (reference sequence). The CDR3 has 15 amino acids. V was cut by 4 bases and J by 0 bases, with 13 bases left in between. The CDR3: CASSPSVRLNTEAFF. The CDR3 bases are TGTGCCAGCAGCCCCTCGGTCAGACTGAACACTGAAGCTTTCTTT.

This clonotype was seen only a few times. V and J are TRBV20-1 and TRBJ2-5, with TRBD2 matching over 13 bases. CDR1 is DFQATT and CDR2 is SNEGSKA in the germline V gene (reference sequence). The CDR3 is 16 amino acids. The junction had 5 bases not matched to a gene; V was cut back by 2 bases and J by 2 bases. CDR3 loop: CSARRGLAGIQETQYF. The CDR3 DNA sequence: TGCAGTGCTAGAAGGGGACTAGCGGGGATACAAGAGACCCAGTACTTC.

This rearrangement joins TRBV29-1 to TRBJ1-3, with D possibly being TRBD1 (6 bases). The CDR3 is 14 residues long. The ends were cut back, 5 bases at V and 0 bases at J, with 11 bases in the middle. Germline CDR1 is SQVTM and CDR2 is ANQGSEA. CDR3 sequence reads: CSVYRENSGNTIYF. Here the CDR3 DNA reads TGCAGCGTTTACAGGGAAAACTCTGGAAACACCATATATTTT.

The chain links TRBV20-1 to TRBJ1-5, with 8 bases identical to TRBD1. Germline CDR1 is DFQATT and CDR2 is SNEGSKA (reference sequence). This CDR3 comprises 13 residues. V trimming: 5 bases; J trimming: 5 bases; junction bases outside the gene matches: 5. The CDR3 spells CSAEGQVDQPQHF. In nucleotides, the CDR3 is TGCAGTGCTGAGGGACAGGTAGATCAGCCCCAGCATTTT.

This clonotype was seen only once. The chain recombines TRBV24-1 with TRBJ2-7, with 7 bases identical to TRBD1. The J segment lost 5 bases and the V segment lost 4 bases, leaving 13 bases of the junction unmatched. Germline assignment: CDR1 KGHDR and CDR2 SFDVKD. The length of the CDR3 is 16 residues. As DNA, the CDR3 is TGTGCCACCAGTGAGGCCGGGACAGCCAAACTCCACGAGCAGTACTTC. It codes for CATSEAGTAKLHEQYF.

This chain connects TRBV12-3 or TRBV12-4 to TRBJ2-5, with TRBD2 as a possible D gene (6 bases). V lost 3 bases and J lost 4, with 15 bases in between. The CDR3 is 15 residues long. This CDR3 reads CASSLLGGIGETQYF. CDR3 sequence (DNA): TGTGCCAGCAGTTTGTTAGGCGGGATAGGAGAGACCCAGTACTTC.

This chain uses TRBV19 with TRBJ2-1; D not resolved. There are 13 residues in the CDR3. Germline V gene lookup returns CDR1 LNHDA and CDR2 SQIVND (reference sequence). V was cut by 1 base and J by 6 bases, with 7 bases left in between. In DNA form, the CDR3 reads TGTGCCAGTAGTATAGCTTCCATCAATGAGCAGTTCTTC. Translated, it gives CASSIASINEQFF.

The J gene is TRBJ1-4, the V gene TRBV6-2 or TRBV6-3; TRBD1 might be the D (6 bases). Germline loops: CDR1 MNHEY, CDR2 SVGEGT. CDR3 size: 13 residues. V dropped 5 bases and J dropped 8 bases, with 12 bases sitting between them. Written as DNA, the CDR3 is TGTGCCAGCAGTAACAGACAGGAAGAAAAACTGTTTTTT. It translates to CASSNRQEEKLFF.

This clonotype was recorded a few times. The chain couples TRBV29-1 to TRBJ2-4, with D perhaps TRBD1 or TRBD2 (5 bases each). Germline CDR1 reads SQVTM; CDR2 reads ANQGSEA. The CDR3 is made up of 13 amino acids. Trimming took 3 bases from V and 0 from J, leaving 6 bases between them. The CDR3 is CSVDGTAKNIQYF. DNA of the CDR3: TGCAGCGTTGACGGGACAGCCAAAAACATTCAGTACTTC.

The gene calls are TRBV12-3 or TRBV12-4 and TRBJ2-5, with D hard to call. The V end was cut by 4 bases, the J end by 0 bases, with 9 bases between. The CDR3 covers 14 residues. CDR3 nucleotides: TGTGCCAGCAGTTCCGGATCAGACCAAGAGACCCAGTACTTC. Translation: CASSSGSDQETQYF.

The rearrangement links TRBV12-3 or TRBV12-4 to TRBJ1-1; TRBD1 agrees at 7 bases. V gave up 6 bases and J gave up 7 bases; unmatched junction bases: 8. The CDR3 totals 13 residues. In DNA, the CDR3 is TGTGCCAGCAGCCAGGGGGGCATCGATGAAGCTTTCTTT. This translates into CASSQGGIDEAFF.

This chain connects TRBV4-2 to TRBJ2-1, with 9 bases fitting TRBD2. CDR3 length: 17 amino acids. The V gene's germline CDR1 is LGHNA and CDR2 YNFKEQ. V was clipped by 0 bases and J by 4 bases; unmatched bases: 7. Written as DNA, the CDR3 is TGTGCCAGCAGCCAAGATCTGGGCGGGAGGGGGTACAATGAGCAGTTCTTC. It encodes CASSQDLGGRGYNEQFF.